This T cell receptor beta chain was observed in a study of T cell changes during pregnancy in multiple sclerosis. Germline-derived CDR1 and CDR2 are SNHLY and FYNNEI. This CDR3 spans 15 amino acids. Unmatched junction bases numbered 13, after V lost 8 bases and J lost 7 bases. Clones were read by immunoSEQ multiplex PCR, and TCRdb kept only the in-frame ones, dropping some. The sample lists approximately 70,000 clones; around 92% were seen once. The sequences come from peripheral blood, collected in the first trimester of pregnancy. V usage is TRBV2 and J usage is TRBJ2-1; 8 bases map to TRBD1. The sequence came from a female donor with multiple sclerosis, enrolled in a pregnancy study. The CDR3 loop reads CASHSVSGGWNEQFF. For the CDR3, the DNA is TGTGCCAGCCACTCAGTCTCAGGGGGCTGGAATGAGCAGTTCTTC.